Below are 18 T cell receptor beta chains sequenced from a single sample in a study of cytomegalovirus exposure and HLA in healthy donors. Profiled with immunoSEQ multiplex PCR; TCRdb holds only in-frame clones, not every one. Of tens of thousands of clones in the sample, about 94% were seen once. Sequenced: PBMCs. These receptors all stem from a man between 18 and 29 years old in good health and CMV-seropositive.

The chain is built from TRBV5-6 and TRBJ1-4, with D tentatively TRBD1 (6 bases). The germline V and J ends were trimmed by 4 bases and 7 bases, with 11 bases remaining between them. Germline V gene lookup returns CDR1 SGHDT and CDR2 YYEEEE. The CDR3 is made up of 13 amino acids. In DNA form, the CDR3 reads TGTGCCAGCAGCGACGGGACATCTGAAAAACTGTTTTTT. It yields the protein CASSDGTSEKLFF.

This clone was counted a few times. The rearrangement joins TRBV27 to TRBJ1-1, with D possibly matching TRBD1 (6 bases). Germline CDR1 reads MNHEY; CDR2 reads SMNVEV (reference sequence). The CDR3 is 14 amino acids. V was cut by 5 bases and J by 1 base, with 11 bases left in between. The CDR3 sequence: CASSGGHRNTEAFF. The CDR3 DNA sequence: TGTGCCAGCAGTGGGGGACATAGGAACACTGAAGCTTTCTTT.

The CDR3 here is CASGPSDRTEAFF. The CDR3 region has the DNA TGTGCTAGTGGCCCCTCCGACAGGACTGAAGCTTTCTTT. The chain links TRBV12-5 to TRBJ1-1; D might be TRBD1 (6 bases). V lost 6 bases, J lost 5 bases, and 13 bases lay in between. This CDR3 is 13 amino acids long. Germline lookup yields CDR1 LGHNT and CDR2 FRNRAP.

The chain recombines TRBV30 with TRBJ1-2, with D possibly TRBD1 on 6 matching bases. The V gene lost 3 bases and the J gene lost 5 bases, with 19 bases spanning the gap. Germline V lookup: CDR1 GTSNPN, CDR2 SVGIG (reference sequence). The CDR3 runs to 15 residues. CDR3 DNA: TGTGCCTGGAGCGAATGGTCAGGGGAGTTGTATGGCTACACCTTC. This gives the protein CAWSEWSGELYGYTF.

The chain couples TRBV27 to TRBJ2-7, with a weak D call TRBD1 (6 bases). V lost 6 bases and J 4 bases, leaving 13 bases between the germline ends. The CDR3 totals 13 residues. In germline, CDR1 is MNHEY, CDR2 SMNVEV (reference sequence). CDR3 DNA sequence: TGTGCCAGCAGAAGAGGGGGTCAATACGAGCAGTACTTC. This gives the protein CASRRGGQYEQYF.

A single count supports this clone. The V and J genes are TRBV2 and TRBJ2-1; 11 nucleotides line up with TRBD2. J lost 7 bases, V lost 6 bases, and 11 bases had no gene match. Germline V gene sequence: CDR1 SNHLY, CDR2 FYNNEI. This CDR3 contains 16 residues. The CDR3 loop is CASRDFTGLAVNEQFF. The CDR3 nucleotides read TGTGCCAGCAGGGATTTCACGGGACTAGCGGTTAATGAGCAGTTCTTC.

The chain uses TRBV19 and TRBJ1-2, with D perhaps TRBD1 (5 bases). The V gene lost 5 bases and the J gene lost 5 bases, with 15 bases spanning the gap. Germline V gene sequence: CDR1 LNHDA, CDR2 SQIVND (reference sequence). The CDR3 has 14 residues. For the CDR3, the DNA is TGTGCCAGTAGTCCGGCGGCAGGGAAATATGGCTACACCTTC. Its translation: CASSPAAGKYGYTF.

Of note for this clone: Likely a read error: the CDR3 ends without its conserved phenylalanine or tryptophan. The DNA is left out, because the CDR3 cannot be placed on it with certainty; the CDR3 is given as TCRdb lists it. The chain recombines TRBV21-1 with TRBJ2-7; TRBD1, the D gene given by the table, was not confirmed from the DNA. TRBV21-1 is a pseudogene locus. The CDR3 has 9 residues if both end residues are counted. The CDR3: CASRTGACS.

This chain joins TRBV6-1 and TRBJ2-7, with D perhaps TRBD2 (5 bases). CDR1 is MNHNS and CDR2 is SASEGT in the germline V gene. The CDR3 totals 13 residues. Trimming left V 6 bases short and J 2 bases short, with 11 bases between. As DNA, the CDR3 is TGTGCCAGCAGACTAGGACGGACCTACGAGCAGTACTTC. This codes for CASRLGRTYEQYF.

The chain has TRBV13 and TRBJ2-3; the match to TRBD2 covers 9 bases. Per the germline V gene, CDR1 is PRHDT and CDR2 is FYEKMQ (reference sequence). J lost 2 bases, V lost 9 bases, and 6 bases had no gene match. The CDR3 consists of 14 residues. CDR3 sequence (DNA): TGTGCCAGTTCTGGCGGGAGGGTCACAGATACGCAGTATTTT. Its protein product is CASSGGRVTDTQYF.

In its sample, this clone was seen once. The J gene is TRBJ2-2, the V gene TRBV7-8; a possible D gene is TRBD1 (6 bases). Trimming removed 6 bases from V and 1 base from J, with 24 bases in between. Per germline, CDR1 SGHVS and CDR2 FQNEAQ. CDR3 length: 19 amino acids. The CDR3 loop reads CASRFETVTGSWNTGELFF. The DNA for the CDR3 is TGTGCCAGCAGATTCGAAACTGTAACAGGGTCGTGGAACACCGGGGAGCTGTTTTTT.

This clone was seen a single time. The chain combines TRBV4-2 with TRBJ2-1; 7 bases map to TRBD2. Trimming removed 0 bases from V and 4 bases from J; junction bases left unmatched: 9. This CDR3 has 17 amino acids. Per germline, CDR1 LGHNA and CDR2 YNFKEQ. The CDR3 is CASSQDEGSGAYNEQFF. As DNA, the CDR3 is TGTGCCAGCAGCCAAGATGAGGGAAGCGGGGCTTACAATGAGCAGTTCTTC.

This chain joins TRBV25-1 and TRBJ1-3; perhaps TRBD1 as D (6 bases). The germline V gene has CDR1 MGHDK and CDR2 SYGVNS. V lost 6 bases and J 7 bases, leaving 7 bases between the germline ends. CDR3 length: 11 residues. CDR3 loop: CASSQGNTIYF. CDR3 sequence (DNA): TGTGCCAGCAGCCAGGGGAACACCATATATTTT.

This clone was recorded a few times. This chain links TRBV10-3 with TRBJ2-7; 8 nucleotides align to TRBD1. This CDR3 contains 13 residues. Germline CDR1 is ENHRY and CDR2 is SYGVKD. V shed 11 bases, J shed 0 bases, and the junction held 6 bases outside the gene matches. DNA for the CDR3: TGTGCCGCTGAGGGACAGGACTCCTACGAGCAGTACTTC. Protein sequence: CAAEGQDSYEQYF.

The rearrangement joins TRBV7-8 to TRBJ2-5, with TRBD2 matching over 7 bases. This CDR3 region has 16 residues. J was trimmed by 3 bases and V by 1 base; bases with no gene match: 8. Germline V lookup: CDR1 SGHVS, CDR2 FQNEAQ. This chain's CDR3 is CASSLGWAGVKETQYF. CDR3 coding DNA: TGTGCCAGCAGCTTAGGCTGGGCGGGAGTGAAAGAGACCCAGTACTTC.

This chain links TRBV6-5 with TRBJ2-5; TRBD2 matches 8 bases. The CDR3 totals 16 residues. Unmatched junction bases numbered 10, after V lost 2 bases and J lost 5 bases. Per the germline V gene, CDR1 is MNHEY and CDR2 is SVGAGI. The CDR3 here is CASSYVGTRRDETQYF. CDR3 coding DNA: TGTGCCAGCAGTTACGTTGGGACTAGGAGGGATGAGACCCAGTACTTC.

V usage is TRBV4-1 and J usage is TRBJ1-5; no reliable D call. Germline-derived CDR1 and CDR2 are MGHRA and YSYEKL. This CDR3 has 17 residues. V was cut by 0 bases and J by 0 bases, with 12 bases left in between. The CDR3: CASSQDEGYYSNQPQHF. The CDR3 DNA reads as TGCGCCAGCAGCCAAGATGAAGGATACTATAGCAATCAGCCCCAGCATTTT.

This sequence joins TRBV25-1 and TRBJ2-1; D not resolved. The V gene lost 4 bases and the J gene lost 2 bases, with 12 bases spanning the gap. The germline V gene has CDR1 MGHDK and CDR2 SYGVNS. The CDR3 is 15 amino acids. The CDR3 coding sequence is TGTGCCAGCAGTGTAGTGTCACCCCCCTACAATGAGCAGTTCTTC. Translation gives CASSVVSPPYNEQFF.